The 31 T cell receptor beta chains presented below share a single source sample, sequenced in a study of blood T cell repertoires in COVID-19. Clones were read by immunoSEQ multiplex PCR, and TCRdb kept only the in-frame ones, dropping some. Here the sample spans about 44,000 clones, over 65% being singletons. Sequenced sample: peripheral blood. All receptors derive from a man of 80 years or more with acute or convalescent COVID-19.

The V call is TRBV30, the J call TRBJ2-1; TRBD2 matches 12 bases. The CDR3 length is 15 residues. Looked up from germline, CDR1 is GTSNPN and CDR2 is SVGIG (reference sequence). The V and J ends lost 4 bases and 6 bases, in that order; junction bases with no gene match: 7. CDR3 coding DNA: TGTGCCTGGACCCGACTAGCGGGAGTTGGCAATGAGCAGTTCTTC. Encoded protein: CAWTRLAGVGNEQFF.

This clone was seen only a few times. This rearrangement joins TRBV13 to TRBJ2-7, with 12 bases fitting TRBD1. The CDR3 is 14 residues long. Germline V gene sequence: CDR1 PRHDT, CDR2 FYEKMQ (reference sequence). Losses at the gene ends were 6 bases for V and 4 bases for J; bases not matched to a gene: 4. For the CDR3, the DNA is TGTGCCAGCAGTTTGGGACAGGGGGCATACGAGCAGTACTTC. Its protein product is CASSLGQGAYEQYF.

This rearrangement joins TRBV7-3 to TRBJ2-1; 7 bases are a match to TRBD1. CDR3 length equals 15 residues. Germline V gene data show CDR1 as SGHTA and CDR2 as FQGTGA. The trim removed 2 bases at V and 4 bases at J, leaving 5 bases unmatched. CDR3 in amino acids: CASSLDYRGYNEQFF. CDR3 DNA: TGTGCCAGCAGCTTAGACTACAGGGGTTACAATGAGCAGTTCTTC.

The chain is built from TRBV29-1 and TRBJ2-3, with 12 bases lining up with TRBD1. CDR3 length: 14 residues. Trimming cost V 6 bases and J 5 bases; bases outside gene matches: 6. Germline V gene sequence: CDR1 SQVTM, CDR2 ANQGSEA. The CDR3 loop is CSVVGDRGQDTQYF. CDR3 in DNA: TGCAGCGTCGTCGGGGACAGGGGGCAAGATACGCAGTATTTT.

The V call is TRBV28, the J call TRBJ1-2; 7 bases match TRBD1. The germline CDR1 and CDR2 sequences are MDHEN and SYDVKM. This CDR3 contains 14 residues. The J segment lost 0 bases and the V segment lost 3 bases, leaving 1 base of the junction unmatched. The CDR3 spells CASSFGTANYGYTF. As DNA, the CDR3 is TGTGCCAGCAGTTTCGGGACAGCTAACTATGGCTACACCTTC.

This chain joins TRBV11-2 and TRBJ2-7; 7 bases align to TRBD1. The V segment lost 5 bases and the J segment 6 bases; nucleotides outside the gene matches: 4. Germline V CDR1 and CDR2: SGHAT, FQNNGV. The CDR3 covers 12 residues. In nucleotides, the CDR3 is TGTGCCAGCAGCCGACAGGGAACCGAGCAGTACTTC. Its translation is CASSRQGTEQYF.

This sequence joins TRBV6-5 and TRBJ2-7; 7 bases line up with TRBD1. The ends lost 10 bases at V and 0 bases at J; junction bases unmatched: 9. In germline, CDR1 is MNHEY, CDR2 SVGAGI. The CDR3 runs to 14 residues. CDR3 in amino acids: CATLGTATSYEQYF. CDR3 nucleotides: TGTGCCACCCTAGGGACAGCTACCTCCTACGAGCAGTACTTC.

The chain combines TRBV7-3 with TRBJ2-1, with 9 bases that match TRBD2. The germline CDR1 and CDR2 sequences are SGHTA and FQGTGA. The CDR3 contains 17 residues. With 2 bases clipped from V and 7 bases from J, the junction kept 12 bases outside the gene matches. The CDR3, as DNA: TGTGCCAGCAGCTTACGGGGTGCTGGTAGCGGGAGTAATGAGCAGTTCTTC. It encodes CASSLRGAGSGSNEQFF.

The gene calls are TRBV7-2 and TRBJ2-7; D perhaps matches TRBD1 (6 bases). This CDR3 has 13 residues. The ends were cut back, 5 bases at V and 2 bases at J, with 10 bases in the middle. Germline V gene lookup returns CDR1 SGHTA and CDR2 FQGNSA. The CDR3 region is CASSRDKAYEQYF. As DNA, the CDR3 is TGTGCCAGCAGCAGGGACAAAGCCTACGAGCAGTACTTC.

This sequence joins TRBV30 and TRBJ1-3; D might be TRBD1 (6 bases). The V gene lost 5 bases and the J gene lost 3 bases, with 11 bases spanning the gap. The CDR3 has 13 residues. CDR1 GTSNPN and CDR2 SVGIG come from the germline V gene (reference sequence). The CDR3 coding sequence is TGTGCCTGGGGCGGCAGGGGTGGAAACACCATATATTTT. It is translated as CAWGGRGGNTIYF. Supplemented by reference TRBV30 and TRBJ1-3, the full variable domain reads SQTIHQWPATLVQPVGSPLSLECTVEGTSNPNLYWYRQAAGRGLQLLFYSVGIGQISSEVPQNLSASRPQDRQFILSSKKLLLSDSGFYLCAWGGRGGNTIYFGEGSWLTVV.

This clone has a single count. This chain connects TRBV27 to TRBJ2-7; 11 bases are a match to TRBD1. Per germline, CDR1 MNHEY and CDR2 SMNVEV (reference sequence). The V and J ends lost 3 bases and 3 bases, in that order; junction bases with no gene match: 4. The CDR3 totals 15 residues. The CDR3 loop reads CASSLGGTGGYEQYF. In DNA form, the CDR3 reads TGTGCCAGCAGTTTGGGGGGGACAGGGGGCTACGAGCAGTACTTC.

The CDR3 region has the DNA TGTGCCAGTAGTACCCCCGGAAGGGAGAACATTCAGTACTTC. As protein: CASSTPGRENIQYF. The chain links TRBV19 to TRBJ2-4; D may be TRBD2 (5 bases). CDR1 LNHDA and CDR2 SQIVND come from the germline V gene (reference sequence). The CDR3 extends over 14 amino acids. The V end lost 4 bases, the J end lost 7 bases, and 14 bases lay between the germline ends. Full variable domain (missing parts from reference TRBV19 and TRBJ2-4): DGGITQSPKYLFRKEGQNVTLSCEQNLNHDAMYWYRQDPGQGLRLIYYSQIVNDFQKGDIAEGYSVSREKKESFPLTVTSAQKNPTAFYLCASSTPGRENIQYFGAGTRLSVL.

V gene TRBV3-1 (or the pseudogene TRBV3-2) combines with J gene TRBJ2-2; tentative D call: TRBD1 (5 bases). V dropped 3 bases and J dropped 1 base, with 9 bases sitting between them. This CDR3 is 15 amino acids long. The germline CDR1 and CDR2 sequences are LGHDT and YNNKEL (reference sequence). The DNA for the CDR3 is TGTGCCAGCAGCCAGCACAGGAGGAACACCGGGGAGCTGTTTTTT. Its translation is CASSQHRRNTGELFF.

The chain couples TRBV19 to TRBJ2-1; possibly TRBD1 for D (5 bases). Looked up from germline, CDR1 is LNHDA and CDR2 is SQIVND (reference sequence). V lost 3 bases, J lost 8 bases, and 11 bases lay in between. This CDR3 region has 13 residues. CDR3 nucleotide sequence: TGTGCCAGTAGTATGCAAGGGGCGGATGAGCAGTTCTTC. Translation: CASSMQGADEQFF.

This sequence joins TRBV3-1 (or the pseudogene TRBV3-2) and TRBJ2-7; 11 bases are a match to TRBD2. The V segment lost 3 bases and the J segment 2 bases; nucleotides outside the gene matches: 6. CDR3 length: 16 residues. CDR1 and CDR2 (germline): LGHDT, YNNKEL (reference sequence). This CDR3 reads CASSQETSGSPYEQYF. As DNA, the CDR3 is TGTGCCAGCAGCCAGGAAACTAGCGGGAGCCCCTACGAGCAGTACTTC.

For the CDR3, the DNA is TGCAGCGTTATGGACAGATTACAGTTCTTC. Its protein is CSVMDRLQFF. The chain has TRBV29-1 and TRBJ2-1; a weak D match, TRBD1 (6 bases). Germline V CDR1 and CDR2: SQVTM, ANQGSEA. This CDR3 is 10 amino acids long. Trimming removed 5 bases from V and 13 bases from J, with 12 bases in between.

The CDR3 sequence: CASSLPTLQGSGTEAFF. The DNA of the CDR3 is TGTGCCAGCAGTTTACCAACCCTACAAGGGAGCGGGACTGAAGCTTTCTTT. The rearrangement uses TRBV28 and TRBJ1-1; D is unclear. Germline lookup yields CDR1 MDHEN and CDR2 SYDVKM. V was trimmed by 2 bases and J by 5 bases, leaving 21 bases between them. The CDR3 consists of 17 residues. The full variable domain, rest sourced from reference TRBV28 and TRBJ1-1, is DVKVTQSSRYLVKRTGEKVFLECVQDMDHENMFWYRQDPGLGLRLIYFSYDVKMKEKGDIPEGYSVSREKKERFSLILESASTNQTSMYLCASSLPTLQGSGTEAFFGQGTRLTVV.

The V gene is TRBV6-5, the J gene TRBJ1-2; the D is unclear. Germline V gene lookup returns CDR1 MNHEY and CDR2 SVGAGI. There are 14 residues in the CDR3. The germline V and J ends were trimmed by 2 bases and 0 bases, with 7 bases remaining between them. Written as DNA, the CDR3 is TGTGCCAGCAGTTACGCACGGTCTAACTATGGCTACACCTTC. This codes for CASSYARSNYGYTF.

V gene TRBV28 combines with J gene TRBJ2-3, with 11 bases fitting TRBD2. In germline, CDR1 is MDHEN, CDR2 SYDVKM. J gave up 2 bases and V 10 bases, and 11 bases lay outside the gene matches. There are 16 residues in the CDR3. The CDR3: CATLAGGGGVTDTQYF. The CDR3 nucleotides read TGTGCCACCCTAGCGGGAGGTGGGGGGGTCACAGATACGCAGTATTTT.

This chain links TRBV6-2 or TRBV6-3 with TRBJ2-5; 12 nucleotides line up with TRBD2. The CDR3 covers 19 residues. V gave up 6 bases and J gave up 7 bases; unmatched junction bases: 21. Germline V gene sequence: CDR1 MNHEY, CDR2 SVGEGT. The CDR3 loop is CASSRGVLGTSGRMGTQYF. DNA for the CDR3: TGTGCCAGCAGCCGAGGGGTCCTTGGGACTAGCGGGCGGATGGGGACCCAGTACTTC.

The rearrangement joins TRBV29-1 to TRBJ1-1; 7 bases agree with TRBD1. The V gene's germline CDR1 is SQVTM and CDR2 ANQGSEA. Unmatched junction bases numbered 1, after V lost 4 bases and J lost 8 bases. CDR3 length: 10 amino acids. The CDR3 DNA follows: TGCAGCGTTGGGGACAGCGAAGCTTTCTTT. Its translation: CSVGDSEAFF.

The J gene is TRBJ2-2, the V gene TRBV6-4; 8 bases are shared with TRBD2. The junction had 4 bases not matched to a gene; V was cut back by 4 bases and J by 0 bases. This CDR3 has 16 amino acids. CDR1 and CDR2 from the germline V gene are MRHNA and SNTAGT. CDR3 loop: CASSAQGLANTGELFF. DNA of the CDR3: TGTGCCAGCAGTGCCCAGGGACTAGCGAACACCGGGGAGCTGTTTTTT.

The sample holds one count of this clone. CDR3: CASSVGDSRGAYGYTF. The CDR3 DNA reads as TGTGCCAGCAGCGTAGGGGACAGTAGAGGGGCCTATGGCTACACCTTC. The chain is built from TRBV9 and TRBJ1-2; TRBD1 matches 7 bases. CDR1 is SGDLS and CDR2 is YYNGEE in the germline V gene. The CDR3 covers 16 residues. Trimming removed 0 bases from V and 4 bases from J; junction bases left unmatched: 9. Filled out from reference TRBV9 and TRBJ1-2, the complete variable domain reads DSGVTQTPKHLITATGQRVTLRCSPRSGDLSVYWYQQSLDQGLQFLIQYYNGEERAKGNILERFSAQQFPDLHSELNLSSLELGDSALYFCASSVGDSRGAYGYTFGSGTRLTVV.

This clone was observed a few times. This sequence joins TRBV27 and TRBJ1-6; D is unclear. This CDR3 is built from 16 residues. Germline V gene data show CDR1 as MNHEY and CDR2 as SMNVEV (reference sequence). With 6 bases removed from V and 2 bases from J, the gap between germline ends came to 14 bases. The CDR3 loop reads CASSPSTSTYNSPLHF. The CDR3 DNA reads TGTGCCAGCAGCCCCTCTACGAGTACCTATAATTCACCCCTCCACTTT.

This chain connects TRBV5-6 to TRBJ2-7; the match to TRBD2 covers 7 bases. Germline lookup yields CDR1 SGHDT and CDR2 YYEEEE. V lost 4 bases and J lost 2; bases outside the gene matches: 6. The CDR3 consists of 14 residues. CDR3 in amino acids: CASSARGEAYEQYF. In DNA, the CDR3 is TGTGCCAGCAGCGCCCGGGGGGAGGCCTACGAGCAGTACTTC.

J is TRBJ1-1 and V is TRBV19; D is possibly TRBD1 (5 bases). Germline assignment: CDR1 LNHDA and CDR2 SQIVND (reference sequence). The CDR3 covers 14 residues. The V end lost 9 bases, the J end lost 5 bases, and 19 bases lay between the germline ends. Here the CDR3 reads CASRLWAGRTEAFF. CDR3 nucleotide sequence: TGTGCCAGCCGGTTGTGGGCAGGGAGGACTGAAGCTTTCTTT.

The chain joins TRBV6-5 to TRBJ1-2, with D possibly TRBD1 on 5 matching bases. The CDR3 length is 11 residues. Trimming took 11 bases from V and 3 from J, leaving 10 bases between them. CDR1 is MNHEY, CDR2 SVGAGI, per germline. The CDR3 DNA reads as TGTGCCGCAGGGAATGACTATGGCTACACCTTC. Translated: CAAGNDYGYTF.

The sample holds a few counts of this clone. V and J are TRBV6-5 and TRBJ2-2; the match to TRBD1 covers 12 bases. Germline assignment: CDR1 MNHEY and CDR2 SVGAGI. V lost 2 bases and J lost 4; bases outside the gene matches: 2. This CDR3 has 16 amino acids. The CDR3 loop reads CASSYGDRGLTGELFF. In nucleotides, the CDR3 is TGTGCCAGCAGTTACGGGGACAGGGGGCTCACCGGGGAGCTGTTTTTT.

This chain connects TRBV11-3 to TRBJ2-1; D might be TRBD2 (5 bases). The CDR3 totals 14 residues. Between the trimmed V and J ends, which lost 10 bases and 0 bases, there was a span of 13 bases. The germline gives CDR1 SGHNT, CDR2 YENEEA. Written as DNA, the CDR3 is TGTGCCATTTTGGCGGGCAGCTCCTACAATGAGCAGTTCTTC. This translates into CAILAGSSYNEQFF.

The rearrangement joins TRBV24-1 to TRBJ2-3; weak D call: TRBD1 (6 bases). This CDR3 comprises 16 residues. Germline values: CDR1 KGHDR, CDR2 SFDVKD. V gave up 5 bases and J gave up 0 bases, with 14 bases separating them. The CDR3 protein is CATSGPGTLSTDTQYF. The CDR3 DNA sequence: TGTGCCACCAGTGGCCCCGGGACATTGAGCACAGATACGCAGTATTTT.

A single count supports this clone. The chain joins TRBV6-1 to TRBJ2-2; TRBD1 matches at 7 bases. There are 14 residues in the CDR3. The germline V gene encodes CDR1 MNHNS and CDR2 SASEGT. V gave up 1 base and J gave up 7 bases; unmatched junction bases: 3. The DNA for the CDR3 is TGTGCCAGCAGTGAAGACAGGGGTGGCGGGGAGCTGTTTTTT. Encoded protein: CASSEDRGGGELFF.